Listed here is a single TCR beta chain. Its antigen remains unknown. Some clones are missing from TCRdb's copy, which holds only in-frame ones; the method was immunoSEQ multiplex PCR. Counted here are about 95,000 clones, roughly 84% occurring once; the ten biggest clones make up 3% to 4%. Samples of blood were obtained at baseline, on cycle 4 day 1, and on cycle 7 day 1. The data stem from a study of OX40 agonist ivuxolimab in advanced cancers. Study as a whole: People in dose escalation had one of these cancers: hepatocellular carcinoma, melanoma, renal cell or head and neck cancer. Study-level points and caveats: Expanded clones were, on average, more numerous among CD8+ T cells than CD4+. CD4+ and CD8+ T cells in blood underwent clonal expansion by week 6 at 0.1 to 3.0 mg/kg.

The TCR comes from an adult with an advanced solid tumor such as melanoma, head and neck, liver or kidney cancer. Sequencing was performed on CD4+ or CD8+ T cells sorted from blood, taken in a trial of the OX40 agonist ivuxolimab.

The CDR3 DNA reads TGCGCCAGCAGCCAACTAACAGGGGCCTTTACAGAGACCCAGTACTTC. This sequence encodes CASSQLTGAFTETQYF. The chain uses TRBV5-1 and TRBJ2-5, with 7 bases matching TRBD1. Per germline, CDR1 SGHRS and CDR2 YFSETQ. With V trimmed by 4 bases and J by 4 bases, 13 bases remained unmatched. This CDR3 has 16 amino acids.